This T cell receptor beta chain was retrieved from a study of T-cell reconstitution after alpha-beta-depleted transplantation in children. This clonotype was counted between two and nine times. The CDR3 has 17 residues. The germline CDR1 and CDR2 sequences are SGDLS and YYNGEE. J lost 1 base, V lost 3 bases, and 12 bases had no gene match. The library targeted TCRbeta and was prepared with unique molecular identifiers. TCRdb ran MiXCR on the PCR reads and lists one entry per CDR3 protein. The sample has some 500,000 distinct CDR3 sequences; approximately 16% are singletons. The sample here was PBMCs from the stem cell graft donor, taken from the stem cell graft. V gene TRBV9 combines with J gene TRBJ2-5, with 7 bases lining up with TRBD2. This TCR was sampled from a human donor who donated a stem cell graft to a child with acute lymphoblastic leukemia. CDR3 nucleotide sequence: TGTGCCAGCAGCGCCCCAGGCGCTAGCGGAGCCCAAGAGACCCAGTACTTC. Translation gives CASSAPGASGAQETQYF.